Presented here are 3 T cell receptor beta chains from one specimen sequenced in a study of molecular identifiers for immune sequencing clone quantification. TCRdb itself ran the PCR reads through MiXCR, one entry per CDR3 protein. In the table there are about 640,000 distinct CDR3 sequences, about 20% of which are singletons. The specimen was naive CD8+ T cells from blood, with Jurkat cell RNA spiked in. Subset described: FACS-sorted CD8+CD4-CCR7+CD45RA+ naive T cells. All receptors derive from a human donor in good health. Some libraries in this study had Jurkat cell RNA spiked in.

The chain is built from TRBV25-1 and TRBJ1-4; D unclear. The CDR3 extends over 14 amino acids. Germline CDR1 and CDR2: MGHDK and SYGVNS. Trimming removed 2 bases from V and 7 bases from J, with 11 bases in between. The CDR3 DNA sequence: TGTGCCAGCAGTGAAGGGAGTGGGTTTGAAAAACTGTTTTTT. It specifies CASSEGSGFEKLFF.

This clonotype was observed at least ten times. The genes are TRBV30 and TRBJ2-1; D gene ambiguous. From germline, CDR1 is GTSNPN and CDR2 SVGIG (reference sequence). The CDR3 extends over 14 amino acids. Trimming pared 0 bases from V and 8 bases from J, leaving 14 bases between. CDR3 in DNA: TGTGCCTGGAGTGTTCCAGCGACCGTCGATGAGCAGTTCTTC. This codes for CAWSVPATVDEQFF.

This clonotype showed up many times. The chain employs TRBV5-4 and TRBJ2-3, with a possible D match to TRBD1 (6 bases). The CDR3 is 18 amino acids. The V and J ends lost 7 bases and 2 bases respectively, with 26 bases between them. Germline V gene sequence: CDR1 SGHNT, CDR2 YYREEE (reference sequence). CDR3 bases: TGTGCCAGCTATCGAGGACAGCCGCTACCCTTCCCCACAGATACGCAGTATTTT. Translating gives CASYRGQPLPFPTDTQYF.